Sequencing of this T cell receptor beta chain was carried out in a study of blood T cells in healthy people across ages. With respect to this clonotype: What it binds is not known.

V was clipped by 1 base and J by 6 bases; unmatched bases: 15. Per germline, CDR1 DFQATT and CDR2 SNEGSKA (reference sequence). This CDR3 comprises 17 residues. Overall study results and limits: Percentage of naive T cells showed a strong correlation with TCR beta diversity.

The second PCR ran 7 to 11 cycles with a sample-barcoded 5' primer and J-beta primers. TCRdb analysed the 5' RACE reads with MiXCR anew, one entry per CDR3 protein. The repertoire holds approximately 800,000 distinct CDR3 sequences, with 58% as singletons. The chain couples TRBV20-1 to TRBJ2-1, with 7 bases lining up with TRBD2. Sequenced: blood. The receptor was isolated from a man aged 25 to 40 in good health. CDR3 in amino acids: CSARVLLVLGGLNEQFF. The CDR3 coding sequence is TGCAGTGCTAGAGTTCTACTGGTGCTGGGAGGGCTCAATGAGCAGTTCTTC.